These T cell receptor beta chains were read from a single sample in a study of HIV-infected patients and healthy controls. TCRdb analysed the 5' RACE reads with MiXCR anew, one entry per CDR3 protein. Of around 13,000 distinct CDR3 sequences detected, roughly 9.6% appear once; the ten largest clones hold over 5.5%. Specimen: blood. These receptors came from an adult in good health. Both conserved end residues are part of each CDR3. Fields, in order: J gene, V gene, D gene, clone size, CDR3 DNA, CDR3 protein. A D gene is named only where the DNA matches it firmly. Expanded clones get a size class; other rows say once, few or many, or leave the size out.

>TRBJ2-3|TRBV4-3|.|many
TGCGCCAGCAGCCAAGATTATCCGACGGCAGATACGCAGTATTTT
CASSQDYPTADTQYF
>TRBJ1-1|TRBV19|.|many
TGTGCCAGTAGTATTTGGGAGTCAAAGGCCCCTGAAGCTTTCTTT
CASSIWESKAPEAFF
>TRBJ2-7|TRBV7-2|TRBD2|.
TGTGCCAGCAGCTTAAGCGGGAGAGGCGAGCAGTACTTC
CASSLSGRGEQYF
>TRBJ2-3|TRBV30|TRBD2|few
TGTGCCTGGGCTGTGGGACTAGCGGGGGCAGATACGCAGTATTTT
CAWAVGLAGADTQYF
>TRBJ1-5|TRBV30|TRBD1|medium-sized
TGTGCCGGGGGACAGGGGAAAAATCAGCCCCAGCATTTT
CAGGQGKNQPQHF
>TRBJ2-4|TRBV2|TRBD1|medium-sized
TGTGCCAGCCAACGTCCGGGACAGGGGGCGCTAGGAAACATTCAGTACTTC
CASQRPGQGALGNIQYF
>TRBJ2-5|TRBV5-4|TRBD2|.
TGTGCCAGCAGCTTGGGGGTAGCGGGGTCCCAAGAGACCCAGTACTTC
CASSLGVAGSQETQYF
>TRBJ2-5|TRBV15|.|many
TGTGCCACCAGCAGAGAATGGGGGAAAGAGACCCAGTACTTC
CATSREWGKETQYF
>TRBJ2-7|TRBV20-1|TRBD2|medium-sized
TGCAGTGCTTCGACTAGCGGGAGGTACGAGCAGTACTTC
CSASTSGRYEQYF
>TRBJ1-2|TRBV4-3|.|medium-sized
TGCGCCAGCAGCCAAGCTCGGGGGGGAGACTATGGCTACACCTTC
CASSQARGGDYGYTF
>TRBJ2-1|TRBV3-1|TRBD1|medium-sized
TGTGCCAGCAGCCAAGTAGGACAGGCCAACTACAATGAGCAGTTCTTC
CASSQVGQANYNEQFF
>TRBJ2-3|TRBV5-5|TRBD1|many
TGTGCCAGCAGCTTGGGACCGGGACAGGGCACAGATACGCAGTATTTT
CASSLGPGQGTDTQYF
>TRBJ1-5|TRBV12-3/TRBV12-4|TRBD1|many
TGTGCCAGCAGCTTGACAGGGGGGAGCAATCAGCCCCAGCATTTT
CASSLTGGSNQPQHF
>TRBJ2-1|TRBV6-2/TRBV6-3|.|many
TGTGCCAGCAGTTACTCGCGGGTAATCGTTGGGCAGTTCTTC
CASSYSRVIVGQFF
>TRBJ1-5|TRBV7-2|.|many
TGTGCCAGCAGCTGGGTAGAGAATCAGCCCCAGCATTTT
CASSWVENQPQHF
>TRBJ2-2|TRBV3-1|.|many
TGTGCCAGCAGCCAAGGTGTAGGGGGAACCGGGGAGCTGTTTTTT
CASSQGVGGTGELFF
>TRBJ2-5|TRBV6-1|TRBD1|many
TGTGCCAGCAGTGCTCAGACAGGGGGCGCCGAGACCCAGTACTTC
CASSAQTGGAETQYF
>TRBJ2-7|TRBV4-3|.|many
TGCGCCAGCAGCCAAGATCTTGAGTACGAGCAGTACTTC
CASSQDLEYEQYF
>TRBJ2-1|TRBV2|.|.
TGTGCCAGCAGTGGGGATTACAATGAGCAGTTCTTC
CASSGDYNEQFF
>TRBJ1-1|TRBV20-1|TRBD1|many
TGCAGTGCTAGGGGGGACAGCATGAACACTGAAGCTTTCTTT
CSARGDSMNTEAFF
>TRBJ2-1|TRBV24-1|.|many
TGTGCCACCAGTTTCAGGGTGGGCTCCTACAATGAGCAGTTCTTC
CATSFRVGSYNEQFF
>TRBJ2-5|TRBV4-1|.|many
TGCGCCAGCAGCCATCCAAACCTAGAGACCCAGTACTTC
CASSHPNLETQYF
>TRBJ2-1|TRBV29-1|TRBD2|many
TGCAGCGCCGCTAGCGGGGGGGCCTACAATGAGCAGTTCTTC
CSAASGGAYNEQFF
>TRBJ2-1|TRBV21-1|.|many
TGTGCCAGCAGCAAAGTGAATCGAGGCAGTTTCTACAATGAGCAGTTCTTC
CASSKVNRGSFYNEQFF
>TRBJ1-2|TRBV28|.|many
TGTGCCAGCAGGGGGGCTCCCGGGAGGGTTTATGGCTACACCTTC
CASRGAPGRVYGYTF
>TRBJ1-2|TRBV28|.|many
TGTGCCAGCACCAGGGACCCCGAGGGCTACACCTTC
CASTRDPEGYTF
>TRBJ2-7|TRBV20-1|.|once
TGCAGTGCTAAGCCTACAGGGTGGCGGTACGAGCAGTACTTC
CSAKPTGWRYEQYF
>TRBJ2-1|TRBV30|.|.
TGTGCCTGGAGCCCCCGTAATGAGCAGTTCTTC
CAWSPRNEQFF
>TRBJ2-7|TRBV20-1|TRBD2|many
TGCAGTGCCACGACTAGCGGGGGGGCGGGGGAGCAGTACTTC
CSATTSGGAGEQYF
>TRBJ1-2|TRBV7-9|.|few
TGTGCCAGCAGCCCCCCCGGGGGTGCGGACTATGGCTACACCTTC
CASSPPGGADYGYTF
>TRBJ2-5|TRBV7-2|TRBD2|many
TGTGCCAGCAGCCGGACTAGCGGATCCCCCATAGAGACCCAGTACTTC
CASSRTSGSPIETQYF
>TRBJ2-1|TRBV6-2/TRBV6-3|.|medium-sized
TGTGCCAGCAGTGAGAAAGGGGGGGAATACAATGAGCAGTTCTTC
CASSEKGGEYNEQFF
>TRBJ1-4|TRBV19|.|few
TGTGCCAGTAGAAGAGGTGACGGGGATAATGAAAAACTGTTTTTT
CASRRGDGDNEKLFF
>TRBJ2-3|TRBV12-3/TRBV12-4|.|many
TGTGCCAGCAGTCCCTCCGTCCACACAGATACGCAGTATTTT
CASSPSVHTDTQYF
>TRBJ2-1|TRBV12-3/TRBV12-4|TRBD2|many
TGTGCCAGCTCCTCGCCGGGACTAGCGGTAAATGAGCAGTTCTTC
CASSSPGLAVNEQFF
>TRBJ2-7|TRBV12-3/TRBV12-4|TRBD1|.
TGTGCTAGTGGGACAGGGTACTACGAGCAGTACTTC
CASGTGYYEQYF
>TRBJ1-1|TRBV9|.|many
TGTGCCAGCAGCGTAGGAGTTGAGACTGAAGCTTTCTTT
CASSVGVETEAFF
>TRBJ2-5|TRBV27|.|many
TGTGCCAGCAGTTTAAGCATCGGGGAGAGGGAGACCCAGTACTTC
CASSLSIGERETQYF
>TRBJ2-5|TRBV11-2|.|many
TGTGCCAGCAGCTTCGGGTCGGGCGGTGAGACCCAGTACTTC
CASSFGSGGETQYF
>TRBJ2-5|TRBV4-2|.|once
TGTGCCAGCAGCCAAGATCTAGAGGGTGGTGGAGAGACCCAGTACTTC
CASSQDLEGGGETQYF
>TRBJ1-6|TRBV18|.|many
TGTGCCAGCTCACCACGGTTGGGGTTTGATTCACCCCTCCACTTT
CASSPRLGFDSPLHF
>TRBJ2-7|TRBV12-3/TRBV12-4|.|.
TGTGCCAGCAGTTTTGTGGCGGGGGCGAGGAACGAGCAGTACTTC
CASSFVAGARNEQYF
>TRBJ2-3|TRBV25-1|.|many
TGTGCCAGCAGTGCCTATAGCACAGATACGCAGTATTTT
CASSAYSTDTQYF
>TRBJ1-5|TRBV19|TRBD1|many
TGTGCCACCGCGGACAGGGGAAATCAGCCCCAGCATTTT
CATADRGNQPQHF
>TRBJ2-7|TRBV25-1|.|many
TGTGCCAGCACCAGTTCCTACGAGCAGTACTTC
CASTSSYEQYF
>TRBJ2-7|TRBV12-3/TRBV12-4|.|many
TGTGCCAGCAGCCCGGACCGAAAGCCACGGTACGAGCAGTACTTC
CASSPDRKPRYEQYF
>TRBJ2-6|TRBV12-3/TRBV12-4|TRBD2|many
TGTGCCAGCAGTTTCCGCGGGGGGGCTTCTGGGGCCAACGTCCTGACTTTC
CASSFRGGASGANVLTF
>TRBJ1-1|TRBV3-1|.|many
TGTGCCAGCAGTCGACGACAGTCCCACACTGAAGCTTTCTTT
CASSRRQSHTEAFF
>TRBJ2-5|TRBV10-3|.|many
TGTGCCATCAGTGAGTCTTCCACAGGAAAAGAGACCCAGTACTTC
CAISESSTGKETQYF
>TRBJ1-4|TRBV19|.|.
TGTGCCAGTAGTCTCTCGGGACACTCGTATGAAAAACTGTTTTTT
CASSLSGHSYEKLFF
>TRBJ1-1|TRBV2|TRBD1|medium-sized
TGTGCCAGCAGTGAAGATTTGGCCAGGGGGCTGGGAACTGAAGCTTTCTTT
CASSEDLARGLGTEAFF
>TRBJ1-1|TRBV5-1|.|many
TGCGCCAGCAGCTTTGGCCTCCATGAAGCTTTCTTT
CASSFGLHEAFF
>TRBJ2-7|TRBV4-3|.|many
TGCGCCAGCAGCCAAGGTACAGGGAGTTCCGACGAGCAGTACTTC
CASSQGTGSSDEQYF